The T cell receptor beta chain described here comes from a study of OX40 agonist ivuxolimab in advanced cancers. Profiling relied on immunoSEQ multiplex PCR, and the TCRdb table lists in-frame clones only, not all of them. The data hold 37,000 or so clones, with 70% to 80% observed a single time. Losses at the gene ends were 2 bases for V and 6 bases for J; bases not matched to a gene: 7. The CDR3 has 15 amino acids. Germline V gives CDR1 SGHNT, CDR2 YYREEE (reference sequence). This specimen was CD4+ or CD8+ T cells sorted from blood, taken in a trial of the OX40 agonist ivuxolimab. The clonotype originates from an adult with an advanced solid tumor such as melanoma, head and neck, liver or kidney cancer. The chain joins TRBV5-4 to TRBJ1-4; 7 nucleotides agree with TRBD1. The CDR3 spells CASSLGFRGDEKLFF. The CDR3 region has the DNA TGTGCCAGCAGCTTAGGGTTCAGGGGGGATGAAAAACTGTTTTTT.